A single sample is the source of the 2 T cell receptor beta chains below, sequenced in a study of human T cells and chemical hapten exposure. Noted time point: patch test 3, about 24 weeks after DPC sensitization. The treatment was: therapeutic diphenylcyclopropenone sensitization with weekly scalp DPC. TCRdb ran MiXCR on the RACE reads and lists one entry per CDR3 protein. The data hold 150,000 to 200,000 distinct CDR3 sequences, with 24% observed a single time. The specimen was whole blood, collected in connection with sensitization to the hapten diphenylcyclopropenone (DPC). The receptor source for this set is a woman between 35 and 50 years old with alopecia areata. Some clones in this sample may be carry-over from other donors' samples.

The chain joins TRBV24-1 to TRBJ2-1; maybe TRBD2 (6 bases). The germline gives CDR1 KGHDR, CDR2 SFDVKD. This CDR3 has 14 amino acids. This CDR3 reads CVLSGSGSYNEQFF. CDR3 sequence (DNA): TGTGTCCTATCGGGTAGCGGATCCTACAATGAGCAGTTCTTC.

This clonotype was observed a few times. This rearrangement joins TRBV29-1 to TRBJ2-5; no reliable D call. The CDR3 is 12 amino acids. Germline assignment: CDR1 SQVTM and CDR2 ANQGSEA. V shed 4 bases and J shed 5 bases, with 11 bases lying between them. The CDR3 bases are TGCAGCGTTGTCGTCCTTTCGGAGACCCAGTACTTC. It encodes CSVVVLSETQYF.